The 21 T cell receptor beta chains below were found in one sample sequenced in a study of OX40 agonist ivuxolimab in advanced cancers. Profiling relied on immunoSEQ multiplex PCR, and the TCRdb table lists in-frame clones only, not all of them. Among about 100,000 clones listed, about 88% were seen once. Here the sequenced sample was CD4+ or CD8+ T cells sorted from blood, taken in a trial of the OX40 agonist ivuxolimab. The receptors come from an adult with an advanced solid tumor such as melanoma, head and neck, liver or kidney cancer.

This clone was observed a single time. This CDR3 is CASSTFGGTIYF. DNA for the CDR3: TGTGCCAGCAGTACGTTCGGTGGGACCATATATTTT. This rearrangement joins TRBV6-1 to TRBJ1-3; D ambiguous. V lost 5 bases and J 10 bases, leaving 12 bases between the germline ends. Germline CDR1 is MNHNS and CDR2 is SASEGT. This CDR3 is 12 amino acids long.

The chain carries TRBV5-4 and TRBJ2-7, with 11 positions matching TRBD1. With 4 bases clipped from V and 5 bases from J, the junction kept 5 bases outside the gene matches. Germline loops: CDR1 SGHNT, CDR2 YYREEE (reference sequence). The CDR3 sequence is 14 residues long. CDR3 bases: TGTGCCAGCAGCCCGGACAGGGGGCCCAACGAGCAGTACTTC. Residues: CASSPDRGPNEQYF. The variable domain in full, with the rest retrieved from reference TRBV5-4 and TRBJ2-7, is ETGVTQSPTHLIKTRGQQVTLRCSSQSGHNTVSWYQQALGQGPQFIFQYYREEENGRGNFPPRFSGLQFPNYSSELNVNALELDDSALYLCASSPDRGPNEQYFGPGTRLTVT.

This clone was found once. The CDR3, as DNA: TGTGCCAGTAACACACAGGGGGCAGATACGCAGTATTTT. Amino acid sequence: CASNTQGADTQYF. This chain links TRBV19 with TRBJ2-3; 8 bases map to TRBD1. V was pared by 7 bases and J by 4 bases, with 4 bases of the junction left unmatched. CDR1 and CDR2 from the germline V gene are LNHDA and SQIVND (reference sequence). The CDR3 is 13 residues long.

The V gene is TRBV7-3, the J gene TRBJ1-2; TRBD1 matches 10 bases. The J segment lost 1 base and the V segment lost 5 bases, leaving 7 bases of the junction unmatched. The CDR3 loop spans 16 amino acids. Germline CDR1 reads SGHTA; CDR2 reads FQGTGA. The CDR3: CASSRTGGNRNYGYTF. Written as DNA, the CDR3 is TGTGCCAGCAGCCGGACAGGGGGTAATCGTAACTATGGCTACACCTTC.

The J gene is TRBJ2-1, the V gene TRBV7-2; 7 positions agree with TRBD1. The CDR3 extends over 16 amino acids. The germline gives CDR1 SGHTA, CDR2 FQGNSA. V shed 5 bases and J 1 base; nucleotides not matched to a gene: 8. The CDR3 reads CASSIRQGRSYNEQFF. In DNA, the CDR3 is TGTGCCAGCAGCATTCGACAGGGTCGGTCCTACAATGAGCAGTTCTTC.

V and J are TRBV2 and TRBJ2-2, with D perhaps TRBD2 (6 bases). Germline CDR1 reads SNHLY; CDR2 reads FYNNEI. The length of the CDR3 is 14 residues. Trimming shortened V by 8 bases and J by 1 base, and 11 bases separated the two germline ends. CDR3 nucleotide sequence: TGTGCCAGCCATTTGGAGGGGAACACCGGGGAGCTGTTTTTT. Amino acid sequence: CASHLEGNTGELFF.

This chain connects TRBV29-1 to TRBJ2-3; D tentatively fits TRBD1 or TRBD2 (6 bases each). Per the germline V gene, CDR1 is SQVTM and CDR2 is ANQGSEA. There are 14 residues in the CDR3. V was shortened by 4 bases and J by 2 bases, with 13 bases between the two germline ends. The CDR3 bases are TGCAGCGTTGGGAGGGGGACAATCACAGATACGCAGTATTTT. Translation: CSVGRGTITDTQYF.

The chain links TRBV7-9 to TRBJ2-2; either TRBD1 or TRBD2 may supply D (6 bases each). Trimming pared 1 base from V and 2 bases from J, leaving 11 bases between. The CDR3 runs to 16 residues. Per germline, CDR1 SEHNR and CDR2 FQNEAQ (reference sequence). The CDR3 sequence: CASSLEGGRNTGELFF. In nucleotides, the CDR3 is TGTGCCAGCAGCTTAGAAGGGGGGAGAAACACCGGGGAGCTGTTTTTT.

V gene TRBV15 combines with J gene TRBJ2-1; no reliable D call. The CDR3 contains 14 residues. CDR1 is LNHNV, CDR2 YYDKDF, per germline (reference sequence). The V gene lost 1 base and the J gene lost 4 bases, with 8 bases spanning the gap. CDR3 nucleotides: TGTGCCACCAGCAGAGGAGGACCATACAATGAGCAGTTCTTC. It translates to CATSRGGPYNEQFF.

This chain connects TRBV21-1 to TRBJ2-5; the table calls TRBD2, which could not be checked here. TRBV21-1 is listed as a pseudogene. The CDR3 is 16 amino acids. The CDR3 sequence: CAGVALNHSGEETQYF. The CDR3 DNA is TGTGCCGGGGTAGCGTTAAACCATAGCGGGGAAGAGACCCAGTACTTC.

J is TRBJ2-3 and V is TRBV5-8, with 7 nucleotides matching TRBD2. The CDR3 sequence is 17 residues long. J gave up 0 bases and V 5 bases, and 12 bases lay outside the gene matches. CDR1 is SGHTS and CDR2 is YDEGEE in the germline V gene. DNA of the CDR3: TGTGCCAGCAGTGAGGCCCGACTAGCCGCTAGCACAGATACGCAGTATTTT. It specifies CASSEARLAASTDTQYF. Looking up the rest from reference TRBV5-8 and TRBJ2-3 gives the full variable domain: EAGVTQSPTHLIKTRGQQATLRCSPISGHTSVYWYQQALGLGLQFLLWYDEGEERNRGNFPPRFSGRQFPNYSSELNVNALELEDSALYLCASSEARLAASTDTQYFGPGTRLTVL.

The chain combines TRBV15 with TRBJ2-2; D remains unclear. Trimming took off 5 bases at V and 7 bases at J, with 8 bases between the two ends. CDR3 length: 12 residues. CDR1 and CDR2 from the germline V gene are LNHNV and YYDKDF (reference sequence). CDR3 DNA sequence: TGTGCCACCAGCCCCCAAGTCGGGGAGCTGTTTTTT. This encodes CATSPQVGELFF.

The V call is TRBV5-1, the J call TRBJ2-2; tentatively, D is TRBD1 (6 bases). The CDR3 runs 13 residues. V was clipped by 4 bases and J by 6 bases, with 10 bases between them. The germline CDR1 and CDR2 sequences are SGHRS and YFSETQ. This CDR3 is CASSPRQAGELFF. The CDR3 nucleotides are TGCGCCAGCAGCCCGCGACAGGCCGGGGAGCTGTTTTTT.

The CDR3 loop is CASSLAPGARTNEKLFF. CDR3 sequence (DNA): TGCGCCAGCAGCTTGGCCCCGGGGGCGCGAACTAATGAAAAACTGTTTTTT. The chain couples TRBV5-1 to TRBJ1-4; tentative D call: TRBD1 (6 bases). Trimming stripped 0 bases from V and 1 base from J, with 13 bases between. Germline CDR1 SGHRS, CDR2 YFSETQ. The CDR3 has 17 residues. Looking up the rest from reference TRBV5-1 and TRBJ1-4 gives the full variable domain: KAGVTQTPRYLIKTRGQQVTLSCSPISGHRSVSWYQQTPGQGLQFLFEYFSETQRNKGNFPGRFSGRQFSNSRSEMNVSTLELGDSALYLCASSLAPGARTNEKLFFGSGTQLSVL.

The chain joins TRBV30 to TRBJ2-7; 10 bases line up with TRBD2. From germline, CDR1 is GTSNPN and CDR2 SVGIG (reference sequence). CDR3 length: 12 amino acids. J gave up 3 bases and V 8 bases, and 4 bases lay outside the gene matches. CDR3: CAGTSGIYEQYF. CDR3 sequence (DNA): TGTGCCGGCACTAGCGGGATCTACGAGCAGTACTTC. The full variable domain, completed using reference TRBV30 and TRBJ2-7, is SQTIHQWPATLVQPVGSPLSLECTVEGTSNPNLYWYRQAAGRGLQLLFYSVGIGQISSEVPQNLSASRPQDRQFILSSKKLLLSDSGFYLCAGTSGIYEQYFGPGTRLTVT.

This sequence joins TRBV5-1 and TRBJ1-1; D is uncertain. Per the germline V gene, CDR1 is SGHRS and CDR2 is YFSETQ. The CDR3 sequence is 15 residues long. V lost 4 bases to trimming and J lost 1 base, with 14 bases between them. As DNA, the CDR3 is TGCGCCAGCAGCCCCAGCGGGTTCCGGAACACTGAAGCTTTCTTT. This codes for CASSPSGFRNTEAFF.

The chain uses TRBV5-1 and TRBJ1-2, with a weak D call TRBD1 (6 bases). Looked up from germline, CDR1 is SGHRS and CDR2 is YFSETQ. The CDR3 has 15 amino acids. V lost 4 bases, J lost 0 bases, and 13 bases lay in between. CDR3 coding DNA: TGCGCCAGCAGCCAGGGGAAAACCTCTAACTATGGCTACACCTTC. Residues: CASSQGKTSNYGYTF.

The gene calls are TRBV6-5 and TRBJ1-3; no firm D call. V was cut by 5 bases and J by 0 bases, with 8 bases left in between. This CDR3 comprises 14 residues. Germline V gene sequence: CDR1 MNHEY, CDR2 SVGAGI. Here the CDR3 reads CASSPTSSGNTIYF. As DNA, the CDR3 is TGTGCCAGCAGTCCGACCAGCTCTGGAAACACCATATATTTT.

This chain connects TRBV15 to TRBJ1-5; no firm D call. This CDR3 region has 16 residues. V was clipped by 4 bases and J by 1 base, with 14 bases between them. The V gene's germline CDR1 is LNHNV and CDR2 YYDKDF (reference sequence). The CDR3 DNA reads as TGTGCCACCAGCATCTTATGGACGGGGAGCAATCAGCCCCAGCATTTT. Translating gives CATSILWTGSNQPQHF.

The chain carries TRBV2 and TRBJ2-5, with 7 bases that match TRBD1. This CDR3 is 15 amino acids long. Trimming took 1 base from V and 2 from J; bases not matched to a gene: 4. Looked up from germline, CDR1 is SNHLY and CDR2 is FYNNEI. CDR3 amino acids: CASSEVGQRQETQYF. As DNA, the CDR3 is TGTGCCAGCAGTGAAGTGGGACAGCGACAAGAGACCCAGTACTTC.

This clone has only one observation. The rearrangement links TRBV28 to TRBJ2-6, with D tentatively TRBD1 or TRBD2 (6 bases each). CDR3 length: 17 residues. Trimming stripped 5 bases from V and 0 bases from J, with 14 bases between. Germline V gene data show CDR1 as MDHEN and CDR2 as SYDVKM. DNA for the CDR3: TGTGCCAGCAGTCCCCAACAGGGACTCTCTGGGGCCAACGTCCTGACTTTC. This gives the protein CASSPQQGLSGANVLTF.